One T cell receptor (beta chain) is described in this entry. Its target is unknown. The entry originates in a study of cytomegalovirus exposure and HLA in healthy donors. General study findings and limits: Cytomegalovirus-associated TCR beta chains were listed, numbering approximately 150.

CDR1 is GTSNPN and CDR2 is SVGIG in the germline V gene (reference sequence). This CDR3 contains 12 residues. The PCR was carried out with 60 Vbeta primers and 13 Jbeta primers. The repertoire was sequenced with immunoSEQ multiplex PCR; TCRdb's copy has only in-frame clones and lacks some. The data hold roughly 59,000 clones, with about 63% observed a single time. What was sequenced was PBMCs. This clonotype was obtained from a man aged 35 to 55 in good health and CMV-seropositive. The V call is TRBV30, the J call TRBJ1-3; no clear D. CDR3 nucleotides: TGTGCTTTCGGGGTCGCTGGAAACACCATATATTTT. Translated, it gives CAFGVAGNTIYF.